This TCR beta chain came from a study of cytomegalovirus exposure and HLA in healthy donors. Findings and limits, study-wide: Cytomegalovirus status was reportedly diagnosed by the classifier with high sensitivity and specificity. Listed as cytomegalovirus-associated were over 150 TCR beta chains. In vitro checks showed that a few CMV-associated chains really do target CMV antigens. The tendency of first-cohort TCR clusters to co-occur in the roughly 130 validation repertoires emerged from a later analysis.

Turning to this clone: No antigen is known for it.

V lost 4 bases and J 7 bases, leaving 8 bases between the germline ends. CDR3 length equals 13 residues. Germline assignment: CDR1 MDHEN and CDR2 SYDVKM. Only in-frame clones appear in the TCRdb table, and some are missing; sequencing was by immunoSEQ multiplex PCR. The profile shows fewer than 250,000 clones, around nine tenths of them singletons. Sequencing was carried out using PBMCs. This TCR came from a man between 18 and 29 years old in good health and CMV-seronegative. The rearrangement links TRBV28 to TRBJ1-6; weak D call: TRBD1 (6 bases). The CDR3 sequence: CASSWQGNSPLHF. DNA for the CDR3: TGTGCCAGCAGTTGGCAGGGGAATTCACCCCTCCACTTT.